This TCR beta chain was sequenced for a study of blood T cell repertoires in COVID-19. About the research overall: Specimens from acute and convalescent COVID-19 originated in the United States, Italy and Spain. Nucleic acid was either cDNA or gDNA, and it came from T cells, B-cell-depleted T cells, or PBMCs.

Sequencing was performed with immunoSEQ multiplex PCR; in TCRdb, only in-frame clones are kept and a portion is missing. The data contain a few hundred thousand clones, roughly 86% of them seen just once; the ten biggest clones take up 2% to 2.5%. The ends lost 4 bases at V and 0 bases at J; junction bases unmatched: 3. Germline V gives CDR1 SEHNR, CDR2 FQNEAQ (reference sequence). This CDR3 has 15 residues. The sample comprised peripheral blood. The chain carries TRBV7-9 and TRBJ2-7; 10 bases line up with TRBD2. The receptor's source is a woman aged 50 to 65 with acute or convalescent COVID-19. This chain's CDR3 is CASSSTSGISYEQYF. CDR3 in DNA: TGTGCCAGCAGCTCAACTAGCGGGATCTCCTACGAGCAGTACTTC.